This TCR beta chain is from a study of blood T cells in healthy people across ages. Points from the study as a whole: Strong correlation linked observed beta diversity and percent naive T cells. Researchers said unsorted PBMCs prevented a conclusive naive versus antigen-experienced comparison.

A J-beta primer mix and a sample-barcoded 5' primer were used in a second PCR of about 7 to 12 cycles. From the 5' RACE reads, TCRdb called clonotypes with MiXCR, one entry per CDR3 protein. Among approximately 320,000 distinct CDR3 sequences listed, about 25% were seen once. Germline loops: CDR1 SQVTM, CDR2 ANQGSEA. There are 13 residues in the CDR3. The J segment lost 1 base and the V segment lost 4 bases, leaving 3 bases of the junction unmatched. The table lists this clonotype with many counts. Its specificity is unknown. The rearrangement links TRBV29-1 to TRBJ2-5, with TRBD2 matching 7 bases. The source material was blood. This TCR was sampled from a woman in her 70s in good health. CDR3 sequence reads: CSVVSGAQETQYF. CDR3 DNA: TGCAGCGTTGTCAGCGGGGCCCAAGAGACCCAGTACTTC. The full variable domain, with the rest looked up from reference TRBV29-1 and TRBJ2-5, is SAVISQKPSRDICQRGTSLTIQCQVDSQVTMMFWYRQQPGQSLTLIATANQGSEATYESGFVIDKFPISRPNLTFSTLTVSNMSPEDSSIYLCSVVSGAQETQYFGPGTRLLVL.